The 30 T cell receptor beta chains below were found in one sample sequenced in a study of shared clonotypes between healthy human individuals. Sequencing was performed with immunoSEQ multiplex PCR; in TCRdb, only in-frame clones are kept and a portion is missing. The sample has about 2 million clones, around 95% seen once; the top ten hold more than 0.1%. The sample comprised naive CD4+ T cells sorted from blood. Specified subset: CD45RA+ positively selected. These receptors all come from a man younger than 35 in good health.

The V and J genes are TRBV7-2 and TRBJ2-5, with D perhaps matching TRBD2 (5 bases). Germline CDR1 SGHTA, CDR2 FQGNSA. Trimming stripped 1 base from V and 6 bases from J, with 15 bases between. The CDR3 has 15 residues. CDR3 amino acids: CASSLEGERRKTQYF. CDR3 in DNA: TGTGCCAGCAGCTTAGAGGGAGAGCGGCGGAAGACCCAGTACTTC.

CDR3 sequence reads: CASSERDRSPETQYF. CDR3 DNA: TGTGCCAGCAGCGAGCGAGACAGGAGCCCCGAGACCCAGTACTTC. V usage is TRBV9 and J usage is TRBJ2-5, with D possibly TRBD1 on 6 matching bases. Per germline, CDR1 SGDLS and CDR2 YYNGEE. The CDR3 loop spans 15 amino acids. Trimming shortened V by 3 bases and J by 5 bases, and 17 bases separated the two germline ends.

For this clone: Different DNA sequences within this sample yield the same CDR3. The chain carries TRBV30 and TRBJ2-7; D remains unclear. The CDR3 length is 12 residues. CDR1 GTSNPN and CDR2 SVGIG come from the germline V gene (reference sequence). V gave up 0 bases and J gave up 2 bases, with 5 bases separating them. CDR3: CAWSVETYEQYF. The CDR3 region has the DNA TGTGCCTGGAGTGTCGAGACCTACGAGCAGTACTTC.

The chain uses TRBV30 and TRBJ1-4; a possible D gene is TRBD1 (5 bases). The germline V gene encodes CDR1 GTSNPN and CDR2 SVGIG (reference sequence). The CDR3 sequence is 13 residues long. The V gene lost 5 bases and the J gene lost 4 bases, with 11 bases spanning the gap. The CDR3 loop reads CAWGGANNEKLFF. The CDR3 coding sequence is TGTGCCTGGGGAGGGGCAAATAATGAAAAACTGTTTTTT.

In its sample, this clone was seen a few times. The gene calls are TRBV30 and TRBJ1-1; no clear D gene. The CDR3 totals 12 residues. Germline V CDR1 and CDR2: GTSNPN, SVGIG (reference sequence). V was pared by 2 bases and J by 3 bases, with 7 bases between. This CDR3 reads CAWSSGDTEAFF. The CDR3 DNA is TGTGCCTGGAGTAGTGGGGACACTGAAGCTTTCTTT. Drawing the rest from reference TRBV30 and TRBJ1-1, the complete variable domain is SQTIHQWPATLVQPVGSPLSLECTVEGTSNPNLYWYRQAAGRGLQLLFYSVGIGQISSEVPQNLSASRPQDRQFILSSKKLLLSDSGFYLCAWSSGDTEAFFGQGTRLTVV.

The rearrangement uses TRBV5-6 and TRBJ1-1, with TRBD1 as a possible D gene (5 bases). The V and J ends lost 5 bases and 1 base respectively, with 12 bases between them. The germline CDR1 and CDR2 sequences are SGHDT and YYEEEE. CDR3 size: 14 residues. The CDR3 sequence: CASRLGAANTEAFF. The CDR3 bases are TGTGCCAGCAGGCTTGGGGCTGCGAACACTGAAGCTTTCTTT.

As for this clone: This same CDR3 is encoded by further DNA sequences in the sample. The chain carries TRBV9 and TRBJ2-5; D gene ambiguous. Per germline, CDR1 SGDLS and CDR2 YYNGEE. Trimming cost V 0 bases and J 0 bases, with 3 bases left between them. The CDR3 extends over 13 amino acids. The CDR3 DNA is TGTGCCAGCAGCGTAGGGAACCAAGAGACCCAGTACTTC. Translating it yields CASSVGNQETQYF.

The chain couples TRBV11-3 to TRBJ2-5; no firm D call. V gave up 2 bases and J gave up 2 bases, with 9 bases separating them. CDR3 length: 14 amino acids. Germline loops: CDR1 SGHNT, CDR2 YENEEA. The CDR3 region is CASSLYGDQETQYF. In DNA, the CDR3 is TGTGCCAGCAGCTTATACGGCGATCAAGAGACCCAGTACTTC.

This chain connects TRBV27 to TRBJ2-6; 9 nucleotides align to TRBD1. Germline V gene lookup returns CDR1 MNHEY and CDR2 SMNVEV (reference sequence). This CDR3 region has 18 residues. With V trimmed by 6 bases and J by 0 bases, 9 bases remained unmatched. The CDR3 sequence is CASSQPGQGFSGANVLTF. The CDR3 coding sequence is TGTGCCAGCAGCCAGCCGGGACAGGGCTTCTCTGGGGCCAACGTCCTGACTTTC.

Comment on this clone: The sample holds other DNA sequences that translate to the same CDR3. This chain joins TRBV5-1 and TRBJ2-5; D call uncertain. This CDR3 contains 14 residues. CDR1 and CDR2 (germline): SGHRS, YFSETQ. V was pared by 0 bases and J by 3 bases, with 9 bases between. CDR3 protein: CASSLERAEETQYF. In DNA form, the CDR3 reads TGCGCCAGCAGCTTGGAACGGGCCGAAGAGACCCAGTACTTC.

The chain joins TRBV7-9 to TRBJ2-5, with 7 bases fitting TRBD2. Germline V gene sequence: CDR1 SEHNR, CDR2 FQNEAQ (reference sequence). V trimming: 0 bases; J trimming: 3 bases; junction bases outside the gene matches: 10. This CDR3 is built from 17 residues. CDR3 DNA: TGTGCCAGCAGCTTAGCGCATTCGGGGGAGGGGAAAGAGACCCAGTACTTC. This codes for CASSLAHSGEGKETQYF.

V gene TRBV7-8 combines with J gene TRBJ2-5; D is possibly TRBD2 (6 bases). The CDR3 totals 13 residues. CDR1 SGHVS and CDR2 FQNEAQ come from the germline V gene. Trimming removed 3 bases from V and 4 bases from J, with 9 bases in between. CDR3 protein: CASSFRGSETQYF. As DNA, the CDR3 is TGTGCCAGCAGCTTCCGGGGGTCAGAGACCCAGTACTTC.

A note on this clone: Given a much more abundant clone one base away, this may be a read error. Other nucleotide sequences from this sample produce the same CDR3. The V gene is TRBV9, the J gene TRBJ1-6; no clear D. Germline CDR1 and CDR2: SGDLS and YYNGEE. The CDR3 spans 12 residues. The CDR3 loop reads CASSPGEGSLHF. The CDR3 bases are TGTGCCAGCAGCCCCGGGGAGGGATCCCTCCACTTC.

V usage is TRBV27 and J usage is TRBJ2-5; tentative D call: TRBD2 (6 bases). V lost 3 bases to trimming and J lost 4 bases, with 15 bases between them. The CDR3 loop spans 15 amino acids. Germline values: CDR1 MNHEY, CDR2 SMNVEV (reference sequence). CDR3 in DNA: TGTGCCAGCAGTTTGGTGCTTGGAGGGCCAGAGACCCAGTACTTC. Encoded protein: CASSLVLGGPETQYF.

The genes are TRBV18 and TRBJ1-2; 9 bases match TRBD1. This CDR3 is built from 14 residues. The ends lost 5 bases at V and 6 bases at J; junction bases unmatched: 7. The germline gives CDR1 KGHSH, CDR2 LQKENI. This CDR3 is CASSGVTGGHGYTF. The DNA for the CDR3 is TGTGCCAGCTCAGGCGTAACAGGGGGCCATGGCTACACCTTC.

This clone was detected only a few times. The identical CDR3 is also encoded by other nucleotide sequences in the sample. The CDR3 nucleotides are TGCGCCAGCAGCTTGGGGACAGGGGGCAACGAGCAGTACTTC. It translates to CASSLGTGGNEQYF. V usage is TRBV5-1 and J usage is TRBJ2-7; 11 positions agree with TRBD1. The V gene end was trimmed by 0 bases and the J gene end by 5 bases; junction bases not matched to a gene: 1. The length of the CDR3 is 14 residues. Germline V gene lookup returns CDR1 SGHRS and CDR2 YFSETQ.

The chain links TRBV7-2 to TRBJ2-7; 12 positions match TRBD1. The CDR3 loop spans 15 amino acids. The V gene's germline CDR1 is SGHTA and CDR2 FQGNSA. With 6 bases clipped from V and 7 bases from J, the junction kept 10 bases outside the gene matches. As DNA, the CDR3 is TGTGCCAGCAGTAAAAGGGGACAGGGGGCCCAGGAGCAGTACTTC. It specifies CASSKRGQGAQEQYF.

CDR3 nucleotide sequence: TGTGCCAGCAGTGCAGACAATAATGGCTACACCTTC. Translated, it gives CASSADNNGYTF. This rearrangement joins TRBV2 to TRBJ1-2; D gene ambiguous. Germline assignment: CDR1 SNHLY and CDR2 FYNNEI. V dropped 4 bases and J dropped 6 bases, with 9 bases sitting between them. The CDR3 loop spans 12 amino acids.

J is TRBJ1-4 and V is TRBV6-6; 10 bases are a match to TRBD1. Germline-derived CDR1 and CDR2 are MNHNY and SVGAGI (reference sequence). The junction had 4 bases not matched to a gene; V was cut back by 6 bases and J by 6 bases. The CDR3 covers 14 residues. The CDR3 region has the DNA TGTGCCAGCAGCTCCGGGACAGGGGATGAAAAACTGTTTTTT. This codes for CASSSGTGDEKLFF.

V is TRBV30 and J is TRBJ2-7; D remains unclear. The CDR3 is 11 amino acids. Trimming pared 5 bases from V and 0 bases from J, leaving 5 bases between. Looked up from germline, CDR1 is GTSNPN and CDR2 is SVGIG (reference sequence). The CDR3 DNA follows: TGTGCCTGGGGACCCTCCTACGAGCAGTACTTC. It specifies CAWGPSYEQYF.

The chain joins TRBV12-5 to TRBJ2-5; D unclear. Germline V gene lookup returns CDR1 LGHNT and CDR2 FRNRAP. V was trimmed by 6 bases and J by 1 base, leaving 15 bases between them. The CDR3 extends over 15 amino acids. CDR3 nucleotide sequence: TGTGCTAGTGGCCTATTACCGGTTCTCCAAGAGACCCAGTACTTC. It is translated as CASGLLPVLQETQYF.

The chain employs TRBV19 and TRBJ2-1; 7 bases match TRBD2. Germline V CDR1 and CDR2: LNHDA, SQIVND (reference sequence). Trimming took 0 bases from V and 0 from J; bases not matched to a gene: 8. This CDR3 spans 18 amino acids. In nucleotides, the CDR3 is TGTGCCAGTAGTATAGAGGGGGGGTCTTCTAGCTCCTACAATGAGCAGTTCTTC. Protein sequence: CASSIEGGSSSSYNEQFF.

The chain is built from TRBV5-1 and TRBJ1-4; D is unresolved. The V and J ends lost 5 bases and 5 bases respectively, with 13 bases between them. This CDR3 comprises 14 residues. Germline V gene data show CDR1 as SGHRS and CDR2 as YFSETQ. CDR3 region: CASSGGSANEKLFF. For the CDR3, the DNA is TGCGCCAGCAGTGGAGGCAGCGCCAATGAAAAACTGTTTTTT.

The rearrangement joins TRBV30 to TRBJ1-2, with a tentative D call TRBD1 (5 bases). CDR3 length: 12 residues. From germline, CDR1 is GTSNPN and CDR2 SVGIG (reference sequence). V shed 1 base and J shed 6 bases, with 9 bases lying between them. In nucleotides, the CDR3 is TGTGCCTGGAGTGCGGCGGACAATGGCTACACCTTC. Its protein is CAWSAADNGYTF.

This clone was found a few times. The same CDR3 also results from other DNA sequences found in this sample. V is TRBV5-4 and J is TRBJ1-4; 8 bases line up with TRBD1. The V and J ends lost 3 bases and 2 bases, in that order; junction bases with no gene match: 3. Germline values: CDR1 SGHNT, CDR2 YYREEE (reference sequence). The CDR3 spans 15 residues. The CDR3 is CASSSRTGTNEKLFF. CDR3 DNA: TGTGCCAGCAGCTCTCGGACAGGGACTAATGAAAAACTGTTTTTT.

The chain is built from TRBV5-6 and TRBJ2-3; 12 bases line up with TRBD2. CDR3 length: 16 residues. V lost 1 base to trimming and J lost 2 bases; unmatched junction nucleotides: 2. CDR1 is SGHDT and CDR2 is YYEEEE in the germline V gene. The CDR3 coding sequence is TGTGCCAGCAGCTTGCTAGCGGGGGGGCTCACAGATACGCAGTATTTT. Translated: CASSLLAGGLTDTQYF.

V gene TRBV7-9 combines with J gene TRBJ1-5; 7 positions match TRBD1. CDR3 length: 18 amino acids. V was pared by 5 bases and J by 1 base, with 14 bases of the junction left unmatched. In germline, CDR1 is SEHNR, CDR2 FQNEAQ (reference sequence). CDR3 nucleotides: TGTGCCAGCAGCCACGGCGAGGGGGCAAGTAAGAGCAATCAGCCCCAGCATTTT. Encoded protein: CASSHGEGASKSNQPQHF.

V gene TRBV9 combines with J gene TRBJ2-3; D is perhaps TRBD2 (6 bases). CDR1 is SGDLS and CDR2 is YYNGEE in the germline V gene. V was clipped by 4 bases and J by 1 base, with 10 bases between them. The CDR3 contains 14 residues. The CDR3 DNA reads as TGTGCCAGCAGCCAGGCTAGCGGCACAGATACGCAGTATTTT. Amino acid sequence: CASSQASGTDTQYF.

About this clone itself: The junction shows a germline mismatch at one end, possibly a read error. This chain uses TRBV18 with TRBJ2-6, with TRBD2 as a possible D gene (5 bases). Germline CDR1 reads KGHSH; CDR2 reads LQKENI. The length of the CDR3 is 18 residues. The CDR3 sequence is CASSPLEAVLSGANVLTF. The CDR3 DNA is TGTGCCAGTTCACCCTTGGAAGCGGTCCTCTCTGGGGCCAACGTCCTGACTTTC.

V and J are TRBV7-2 and TRBJ2-7; unclear D gene. V lost 1 base and J 4 bases, leaving 11 bases between the germline ends. The CDR3 is 14 amino acids. The germline V gene encodes CDR1 SGHTA and CDR2 FQGNSA. The CDR3 region has the DNA TGTGCCAGCAGCTTAGTGTTTGGTGTTTACGAGCAGTACTTC. It translates to CASSLVFGVYEQYF.